Following are 7 T cell receptor beta chains from one sample sequenced in a study of Tregs in tolerant kidney transplant recipients. Profiling relied on immunoSEQ multiplex PCR, and the TCRdb table lists in-frame clones only, not all of them. The sample carries 9,000 to 13,000 clones, about 90% recorded once. These receptors' targets are unknown. The sequences come from Tregs from blood cultured with allogeneic cells, collected before the transplant. The receptors were gathered from a human patient who received a combined kidney and bone marrow transplant.

This chain links TRBV27 with TRBJ2-7; D not resolved. This CDR3 region has 13 residues. Trimming took 4 bases from V and 5 from J, leaving 12 bases between them. The germline V gene has CDR1 MNHEY and CDR2 SMNVEV (reference sequence). The CDR3 nucleotides read TGTGCCAGCAGTTACCTATTGGGCCACGAGCAGTACTTC. Its translation is CASSYLLGHEQYF.

V and J are TRBV9 and TRBJ1-3; D unresolved. Germline loops: CDR1 SGDLS, CDR2 YYNGEE. V was clipped by 0 bases and J by 0 bases, with 7 bases between them. This CDR3 region has 15 residues. CDR3 in DNA: TGTGCCAGCAGCGTAGACGCGAACTCTGGAAACACCATATATTTT. Amino acid sequence: CASSVDANSGNTIYF.

V gene TRBV20-1 combines with J gene TRBJ2-1, with no clear D. V lost 6 bases to trimming and J lost 8 bases, with 11 bases between them. This CDR3 spans 11 amino acids. The germline V gene encodes CDR1 DFQATT and CDR2 SNEGSKA (reference sequence). The CDR3 DNA sequence: TGCAGTGCACCGGTCGTCGATGAGCAGTTCTTC. Its protein product is CSAPVVDEQFF.

The V call is TRBV28, the J call TRBJ2-3, with TRBD2 identical over 7 bases. The CDR3 consists of 16 residues. The V segment lost 3 bases and the J segment 1 base; nucleotides outside the gene matches: 7. Germline V gives CDR1 MDHEN, CDR2 SYDVKM. As DNA, the CDR3 is TGTGCCAGCAGTTTTTTTACGGGGGGACGCACAGATACGCAGTATTTT. As protein: CASSFFTGGRTDTQYF.

This chain connects TRBV18 to TRBJ2-3, with 9 bases lining up with TRBD2. Trimming cost V 2 bases and J 3 bases; bases outside gene matches: 9. CDR3 size: 17 residues. From germline, CDR1 is KGHSH and CDR2 LQKENI. The CDR3: CASSPNRLAGETDTQYF. The CDR3 nucleotides read TGTGCCAGCTCACCAAATAGATTAGCGGGAGAGACAGATACGCAGTATTTT.

V usage is TRBV28 and J usage is TRBJ1-2, with TRBD1 as a possible D gene (6 bases). V was pared by 8 bases and J by 1 base, with 14 bases between. The CDR3 length is 14 residues. Germline V gives CDR1 MDHEN, CDR2 SYDVKM. The CDR3 sequence: CASRSPGHNYGYTF. In DNA form, the CDR3 reads TGTGCCAGCCGATCTCCGGGACATAACTATGGCTACACCTTC.

CDR3 protein: CASGLGQGAAGELFF. As DNA, the CDR3 is TGTGCTAGTGGTTTGGGACAGGGGGCGGCCGGGGAGCTGTTTTTT. J is TRBJ2-2 and V is TRBV12-5; TRBD1 agrees at 10 bases. The CDR3 runs 15 residues. Germline V lookup: CDR1 LGHNT, CDR2 FRNRAP. V lost 1 base and J lost 6; bases outside the gene matches: 2.